The clone carrying this T cell receptor (beta chain) has more than one count but fewer than ten. This sample stems from a study of T cell changes during pregnancy in multiple sclerosis. CDR1 SGHKS and CDR2 YYEKEE come from the germline V gene (reference sequence). V was clipped by 6 bases and J by 7 bases, with 17 bases between them. This CDR3 region has 15 residues. Using immunoSEQ multiplex PCR, the repertoire was profiled, and TCRdb retains in-frame clones only, with some absent. Altogether about 60,000 clones are present, 92% being singletons, with the ten largest covering roughly 0.2%. This chain links TRBV5-5 with TRBJ1-6, with D possibly TRBD1 on 5 matching bases. The source is a female donor with multiple sclerosis, enrolled in a pregnancy study. Sequenced material: CD4+ T cells from peripheral blood mononuclear cells, taken in the second trimester of pregnancy. The CDR3 here is CASTETTVRNSPLHF. For the CDR3, the DNA is TGTGCCAGCACCGAAACGACAGTTCGCAATTCACCCCTCCACTTT. Drawing the rest from reference TRBV5-5 and TRBJ1-6, the complete variable domain is DAGVTQSPTHLIKTRGQQVTLRCSPISGHKSVSWYQQVLGQGPQFIFQYYEKEERGRGNFPDRFSARQFPNYSSELNVNALLLGDSALYLCASTETTVRNSPLHFGNGTRLTVT.